A single sample gave rise to the 27 T cell receptor beta chains below, sequenced in a study of OX40 agonist ivuxolimab in advanced cancers. The assay was immunoSEQ multiplex PCR, and TCRdb's table has in-frame clones only and misses some. The sample records around 65,000 clones, about 92% being singletons. The sample consisted of CD4+ or CD8+ T cells sorted from blood, taken in a trial of the OX40 agonist ivuxolimab. These receptors were collected from an adult with an advanced solid tumor such as melanoma, head and neck, liver or kidney cancer.

The rearrangement links TRBV19 to TRBJ1-1; the D gene is possibly TRBD1 (5 bases). The V and J ends lost 3 bases and 4 bases respectively, with 15 bases between them. CDR3 size: 15 residues. Per the germline V gene, CDR1 is LNHDA and CDR2 is SQIVND (reference sequence). The CDR3 region is CASSIGDGGVTEAFF. The CDR3 DNA is TGTGCCAGTAGTATTGGGGACGGCGGGGTCACTGAAGCTTTCTTT.

The CDR3 DNA reads as TGCAGCGTTGTTCCTGACTCTGGAAACACCATATATTTT. Translated: CSVVPDSGNTIYF. V gene TRBV29-1 combines with J gene TRBJ1-3; the D is unclear. From germline, CDR1 is SQVTM and CDR2 ANQGSEA. The CDR3 is 13 amino acids. V lost 4 bases, J lost 0 bases, and 7 bases lay in between.

This sequence joins TRBV4-1 and TRBJ2-5; 9 bases map to TRBD1. This CDR3 has 16 amino acids. J lost 5 bases, V lost 4 bases, and 11 bases had no gene match. The germline V gene encodes CDR1 MGHRA and CDR2 YSYEKL. The DNA for the CDR3 is TGCGCCAGCAGCCCCTCACAGGGGGCGGTAGGGGAGACCCAGTACTTC. Translating it yields CASSPSQGAVGETQYF.

The V call is TRBV27, the J call TRBJ2-1; D is uncertain. The germline gives CDR1 MNHEY, CDR2 SMNVEV (reference sequence). The length of the CDR3 is 13 residues. The germline V and J ends were trimmed by 4 bases and 0 bases, with 4 bases remaining between them. CDR3: CASSSSSYNEQFF. CDR3 sequence (DNA): TGTGCCAGCAGTTCCAGCTCCTACAATGAGCAGTTCTTC.

The rearrangement uses TRBV7-9 and TRBJ2-5; 8 bases align to TRBD1. V shed 6 bases and J 5 bases; nucleotides not matched to a gene: 8. This CDR3 spans 14 amino acids. CDR1 SEHNR and CDR2 FQNEAQ come from the germline V gene (reference sequence). The CDR3 is CASRDREYVETQYF. Written as DNA, the CDR3 is TGTGCCAGCAGGGACAGGGAATACGTGGAGACCCAGTACTTC.

This chain uses TRBV27 with TRBJ2-7; D is unclear. The CDR3 extends over 14 amino acids. V lost 8 bases to trimming and J lost 2 bases, with 16 bases between them. Germline V gene lookup returns CDR1 MNHEY and CDR2 SMNVEV (reference sequence). DNA for the CDR3: TGTGCCAGCTCCGTTGCTGGCGCAACCTACGAGCAGTACTTC. This gives the protein CASSVAGATYEQYF.

This clone rates as medium-sized (0.01 to 0.1%). The J gene is TRBJ2-1, the V gene TRBV9; D not certain. V shed 0 bases and J shed 1 base, with 2 bases lying between them. This CDR3 is 13 amino acids long. Germline V gene data show CDR1 as SGDLS and CDR2 as YYNGEE. Here the CDR3 DNA reads TGTGCCAGCAGCGTAGTGTCCTACAATGAGCAGTTCTTC. Its protein is CASSVVSYNEQFF. Based on the CDR3 plus reference TRBV9 and TRBJ2-1, the full variable domain is DSGVTQTPKHLITATGQRVTLRCSPRSGDLSVYWYQQSLDQGLQFLIQYYNGEERAKGNILERFSAQQFPDLHSELNLSSLELGDSALYFCASSVVSYNEQFFGPGTRLTVL.

This chain connects TRBV9 to TRBJ2-1; 11 bases fit TRBD2. The V gene's germline CDR1 is SGDLS and CDR2 YYNGEE. After removal of 0 bases from V and 5 bases from J, the junction contained 1 base not matched to a gene. The CDR3 contains 15 residues. The CDR3 region has the DNA TGTGCCAGCAGCGTAGCACTAGCGGGAGACAATGAGCAGTTCTTC. Amino acids: CASSVALAGDNEQFF. Together with reference TRBV9 and TRBJ2-1, the CDR3 gives the full variable domain: DSGVTQTPKHLITATGQRVTLRCSPRSGDLSVYWYQQSLDQGLQFLIQYYNGEERAKGNILERFSAQQFPDLHSELNLSSLELGDSALYFCASSVALAGDNEQFFGPGTRLTVL.

The chain has TRBV4-1 and TRBJ1-2, with TRBD1 matching 7 bases. Germline CDR1 is MGHRA and CDR2 is YSYEKL. The V and J ends lost 2 bases and 8 bases, in that order; junction bases with no gene match: 11. The CDR3 has 15 residues. The CDR3 DNA is TGCGCCAGCAGCCAAACGGACAGGAGAGGGATGGGCTACACCTTC. Residues: CASSQTDRRGMGYTF.

This chain connects TRBV12-5 to TRBJ2-5; D unresolved. Germline CDR1 is LGHNT and CDR2 is FRNRAP. Trimming cost V 3 bases and J 1 base, with 9 bases left between them. CDR3 size: 14 residues. In DNA, the CDR3 is TGTGCTAGTGGTTTCTGGGCCACCCAAGAGACCCAGTACTTC. This gives the protein CASGFWATQETQYF. The full variable domain, with the rest looked up from reference TRBV12-5 and TRBJ2-5, is DARVTQTPRHKVTEMGQEVTMRCQPILGHNTVFWYRQTMMQGLELLAYFRNRAPLDDSGMPKDRFSAEMPDATLATLKIQPSEPRDSAVYFCASGFWATQETQYFGPGTRLLVL.

The chain couples TRBV27 to TRBJ1-5; 7 nucleotides line up with TRBD1. Germline V gene lookup returns CDR1 MNHEY and CDR2 SMNVEV (reference sequence). J gave up 7 bases and V 1 base, and 4 bases lay outside the gene matches. The CDR3 is made up of 14 amino acids. The CDR3 DNA follows: TGTGCCAGCAGTTTATTAGGGGGCGGCCAGCCCCAGCATTTT. This encodes CASSLLGGGQPQHF.

This clone appeared once. The sample has other DNA sequences that encode this CDR3 too. The chain carries TRBV27 and TRBJ1-1; no definite D call. Germline V lookup: CDR1 MNHEY, CDR2 SMNVEV (reference sequence). Trimming pared 2 bases from V and 1 base from J, leaving 5 bases between. CDR3 length: 13 amino acids. The CDR3, as DNA: TGTGCCAGCAGTTTAGTAGGGAACACTGAAGCTTTCTTT. As protein: CASSLVGNTEAFF.

This chain uses TRBV9 with TRBJ1-6; D is ambiguous. CDR1 and CDR2 from the germline V gene are SGDLS and YYNGEE. The length of the CDR3 is 13 residues. V lost 1 base to trimming and J lost 8 bases, with 7 bases between them. The CDR3 region has the DNA TGTGCCAGCAGCGTACAATCAGATTCACCCCTCCACTTT. It is translated as CASSVQSDSPLHF.

The chain combines TRBV5-1 with TRBJ1-1, with D possibly matching TRBD1 (5 bases). Germline assignment: CDR1 SGHRS and CDR2 YFSETQ. The CDR3 runs 16 residues. The V end lost 4 bases, the J end lost 1 base, and 17 bases lay between the germline ends. The CDR3 spells CASSPRDRAPNTEAFF. The CDR3 DNA is TGCGCCAGCAGCCCCCGGGACCGTGCGCCGAACACTGAAGCTTTCTTT.

This chain connects TRBV4-1 to TRBJ2-7, with 7 bases fitting TRBD1. The CDR3 length is 17 residues. CDR1 is MGHRA and CDR2 is YSYEKL in the germline V gene. J gave up 6 bases and V 4 bases, and 18 bases lay outside the gene matches. The CDR3 spells CASSPRPPGTEMGEQYF. The CDR3 DNA follows: TGCGCCAGCAGCCCCAGGCCCCCCGGGACAGAGATGGGCGAGCAGTACTTC.

V usage is TRBV6-5 and J usage is TRBJ1-1; D may be TRBD1 (5 bases). The germline V gene encodes CDR1 MNHEY and CDR2 SVGAGI. The CDR3 extends over 15 amino acids. V was shortened by 0 bases and J by 5 bases, with 13 bases between the two germline ends. The CDR3 region has the DNA TGTGCCAGCAGTTACTCTGGGGGAAGGGGTACTGAAGCTTTCTTT. Protein sequence: CASSYSGGRGTEAFF.

The chain is built from TRBV15 and TRBJ1-6, with D perhaps TRBD1 (5 bases). Trimming left V 4 bases short and J 4 bases short, with 14 bases between. The germline CDR1 and CDR2 sequences are LNHNV and YYDKDF (reference sequence). The CDR3 contains 16 residues. The CDR3 loop is CATSKGSDQYNSPLHF. As DNA, the CDR3 is TGTGCCACCAGCAAGGGGTCGGACCAGTATAATTCACCCCTCCACTTT. Full variable domain (remainder filled in from reference TRBV15 and TRBJ1-6): DAMVIQNPRYQVTQFGKPVTLSCSQTLNHNVMYWYQQKSSQAPKLLFHYYDKDFNNEADTPDNFQSRRPNTSFCFLDIRSPGLGDTAMYLCATSKGSDQYNSPLHFGNGTRLTVT.

The chain couples TRBV9 to TRBJ2-2; D ambiguous. CDR1 is SGDLS, CDR2 YYNGEE, per germline. V was cut by 7 bases and J by 6 bases, with 16 bases left in between. CDR3 size: 14 residues. Here the CDR3 DNA reads TGTGCCAGCGGATTACAGAGCGAATCCGGGGAGCTGTTTTTT. Amino acid sequence: CASGLQSESGELFF.

This rearrangement joins TRBV4-1 to TRBJ2-1; D possibly corresponds to TRBD2 (6 bases). Germline V gene sequence: CDR1 MGHRA, CDR2 YSYEKL. Trimming stripped 4 bases from V and 8 bases from J, with 12 bases between. The CDR3 covers 13 residues. CDR3 amino acids: CASSRMTRDEQFF. The CDR3, as DNA: TGCGCCAGCAGCCGGATGACTAGGGATGAGCAGTTCTTC.

This clone was recorded only once. The genes are TRBV4-1 and TRBJ2-5; tentative D call: TRBD1 (6 bases). The ends were cut back, 0 bases at V and 2 bases at J, with 13 bases in the middle. Germline V gene lookup returns CDR1 MGHRA and CDR2 YSYEKL. CDR3 length: 16 residues. Here the CDR3 DNA reads TGCGCCAGCAGCCAAGATACCGGGACACTACAAGAGACCCAGTACTTC. Amino acid sequence: CASSQDTGTLQETQYF.

This sequence joins TRBV9 and TRBJ2-5, with 7 bases that match TRBD2. The V gene end was trimmed by 0 bases and the J gene end by 5 bases; junction bases not matched to a gene: 10. The CDR3 contains 16 residues. Germline lookup yields CDR1 SGDLS and CDR2 YYNGEE. The CDR3 reads CASSVAGGGLTETQYF. CDR3 nucleotides: TGTGCCAGCAGCGTAGCCGGGGGAGGGCTAACTGAGACCCAGTACTTC.

The rearrangement links TRBV6-6 to TRBJ2-7; D gene uncertain. The CDR3 is 15 amino acids. Germline CDR1 MNHNY, CDR2 SVGAGI (reference sequence). The V gene lost 2 bases and the J gene lost 0 bases, with 11 bases spanning the gap. The CDR3 DNA sequence: TGTGCCAGCAGTTACGCGGCGGAAACCTCCTACGAGCAGTACTTC. It is translated as CASSYAAETSYEQYF.

J is TRBJ1-1 and V is TRBV27; 9 positions match TRBD1. Germline V gene sequence: CDR1 MNHEY, CDR2 SMNVEV (reference sequence). The CDR3 contains 15 residues. Unmatched junction bases numbered 9, after V lost 9 bases and J lost 1 base. For the CDR3, the DNA is TGTGCCAGTTCCACCCCGGGACAGGGGAACACTGAAGCTTTCTTT. It encodes CASSTPGQGNTEAFF.

The J gene is TRBJ2-7, the V gene TRBV5-1, with D perhaps TRBD1 (7 bases). V was cut by 1 base and J by 0 bases, with 11 bases left in between. CDR1 SGHRS and CDR2 YFSETQ come from the germline V gene. This CDR3 is built from 15 residues. The CDR3 coding sequence is TGCGCCAGCAGCTTGCGACAGGGACTCTCCTACGAGCAGTACTTC. It codes for CASSLRQGLSYEQYF.

This sequence joins TRBV6-4 and TRBJ2-7; D call uncertain. The length of the CDR3 is 13 residues. V dropped 0 bases and J dropped 7 bases, with 10 bases sitting between them. Germline CDR1 reads MRHNA; CDR2 reads SNTAGT. This CDR3 is CASSDSKWGEQYF. CDR3 sequence (DNA): TGTGCCAGCAGTGACTCGAAATGGGGAGAGCAGTACTTC.

This chain connects TRBV6-5 to TRBJ1-1; D remains unclear. This CDR3 is built from 12 residues. Per the germline V gene, CDR1 is MNHEY and CDR2 is SVGAGI. V was trimmed by 2 bases and J by 7 bases, leaving 8 bases between them. The CDR3 DNA is TGTGCCAGCAGTTACCCCGCTGGTGAAGCTTTCTTT. This encodes CASSYPAGEAFF.

J is TRBJ2-7 and V is TRBV4-3; possible D gene TRBD1, 6 bases. Germline CDR1 reads LGHNA; CDR2 reads YSLEER. Trimming removed 1 base at V and 0 bases at J, with 10 bases between. This CDR3 spans 15 amino acids. The CDR3 coding sequence is TGCGCCAGCAGCCAAGTGGTGGGGGCCTCCTACGAGCAGTACTTC. Translating it yields CASSQVVGASYEQYF.